These T cell receptor beta chains were read from a single sample in a study of PD-1 blockade in classical Hodgkin lymphoma. Data came from immunoSEQ multiplex PCR; TCRdb stores just in-frame clones and leaves some out. The data show 5,000 to 6,500 clones, roughly nine tenths seen once. The sequencing input was CD8+ T cells from blood. The receptors stem from a human donor with classical Hodgkin lymphoma. The CDR3 runs from the conserved cysteine through the conserved F or W. The order of the fields is V gene, D gene, J gene, clone size, CDR3 protein, CDR3 DNA. D genes are given only for firm matches. Clone size, where shown, is once, few, many, or a class for clones that have expanded.

TRBV7-9	TRBD1	TRBJ2-2	-	CASSPGQGPGELFF	TGTGCCAGCAGCCCGGGACAGGGCCCCGGGGAGCTGTTTTTT
TRBV6-1	-	TRBJ2-3	-	CASSGDTDTQYF	TGTGCCAGCAGTGGGGACACAGATACGCAGTATTTT
TRBV7-9	-	TRBJ1-3	-	CASSLNLGVLGNTIYF	TGTGCCAGCAGCTTAAACCTCGGGGTGCTAGGAAACACCATATATTTT
TRBV15	TRBD2	TRBJ2-3	-	CATSRDSGSSGRSDTQYF	TGTGCCACCAGCAGAGATTCGGGTTCTAGCGGGAGATCAGATACGCAGTATTTT
TRBV5-6	-	TRBJ2-1	-	CASSLDVRAYNEQFF	TGTGCCAGCAGCTTGGATGTCAGGGCATACAATGAGCAGTTCTTC
TRBV19	TRBD1	TRBJ1-5	-	CASTLTGSYSNQPQHF	TGTGCCAGTACCTTGACAGGGAGTTATAGCAATCAGCCCCAGCATTTT
TRBV5-8	-	TRBJ2-7	-	CASSLSEGTYEQYF	TGTGCCAGCAGCTTGTCGGAGGGGACCTACGAGCAGTACTTC
TRBV25-1	TRBD2	TRBJ2-1	-	CASSAKGGLASNEQFF	TGTGCCAGCAGTGCCAAGGGGGGACTAGCGTCCAATGAGCAGTTCTTC
TRBV7-9	-	TRBJ2-1	few	CASSMVAGYNEQFF	TGTGCCAGCAGCATGGTTGCGGGGTACAATGAGCAGTTCTTC
TRBV30	TRBD1	TRBJ1-2	-	CAWSEGQGDGYTF	TGTGCCTGGAGTGAGGGACAGGGTGACGGCTACACCTTC
TRBV27	-	TRBJ2-6	-	CASSPPPGANVLTF	TGTGCCAGCAGTCCCCCCCCCGGGGCCAACGTCCTGACTTTC
TRBV29-1	-	TRBJ2-5	-	CSVEADVETQYF	TGCAGCGTTGAAGCCGACGTCGAGACCCAGTACTTC
TRBV25-1	TRBD2	TRBJ2-7	once	CASSEGGGYYEQYF	TGTGCCAGCAGTGAAGGCGGGGGTTACTACGAGCAGTACTTC
TRBV28	TRBD2	TRBJ2-1	-	CASSLLITGTSVTEQFF	TGTGCCAGCAGTTTATTGATTACCGGGACTAGCGTTACTGAGCAGTTCTTC
TRBV11-2	-	TRBJ2-7	-	CASSSSYEQYF	TGTGCCAGCAGCTCCTCCTACGAGCAGTACTTC
TRBV7-6	-	TRBJ2-3	-	CASSLLDTQYF	TGTGCCAGCAGCTTGCTGGATACGCAGTATTTT
TRBV5-6	-	TRBJ1-5	-	CASSLAAGREWVPQHF	TGTGCCAGCAGCTTGGCCGCAGGACGGGAGTGGGTTCCCCAGCATTTT
TRBV25-1	-	TRBJ2-3	-	CASSEAGNTDTQYF	TGTGCCAGCAGTGAGGCGGGCAACACAGATACGCAGTATTTT
TRBV25-1	-	TRBJ2-3	-	CASSFGGGTRTDTQYF	TGTGCCAGCAGTTTCGGAGGAGGCACCCGCACAGATACGCAGTATTTT
TRBV6-5	-	TRBJ1-2	few	CASSPSQVNYGYTF	TGTGCCAGCAGCCCTTCCCAGGTTAACTATGGCTACACCTTC
TRBV6-4	-	TRBJ2-7	-	CAISESWDRVQETYEQYF	TGTGCCATCAGTGAGTCATGGGACCGGGTCCAGGAAACCTACGAGCAGTACTTC
TRBV13	-	TRBJ2-2	-	CASSAHTGELFF	TGTGCCAGCAGCGCCCACACCGGGGAGCTGTTTTTT
TRBV7-9	TRBD2	TRBJ2-7	-	CASSLKPGTSKYEQYF	TGTGCCAGCAGCCTTAAGCCCGGGACTAGCAAGTACGAGCAGTACTTC
TRBV27	-	TRBJ2-6	-	CASSFDGTSGANVLTF	TGTGCCAGCAGTTTTGACGGTACCTCTGGGGCCAACGTCCTGACTTTC
TRBV28	TRBD1	TRBJ2-3	-	CAHQNAGTGLTDTQYF	TGTGCCCATCAGAACGCCGGGACAGGCCTCACAGATACGCAGTATTTT
TRBV10-2	-	TRBJ1-5	-	CASSESGQSGQPQHF	TGCGCCAGCAGCGAATCCGGACAATCTGGCCAGCCCCAGCATTTT
TRBV7-3	TRBD2	TRBJ2-1	-	CASSFTGLANNEQFF	TGTGCCAGCAGCTTTACGGGACTAGCGAACAATGAGCAGTTCTTC
TRBV25-1	-	TRBJ2-7	-	CASSGRQERSYEQYF	TGTGCCAGCAGTGGCCGACAGGAGCGCTCCTACGAGCAGTACTTC
TRBV6-5	TRBD2	TRBJ2-5	-	CASSYSASGSQETQYF	TGTGCCAGCAGTTACTCTGCTAGCGGGAGCCAAGAGACCCAGTACTTC
TRBV5-1	TRBD2	TRBJ2-3	-	CASSLVLAGGRFATDTQYF	TGCGCCAGCAGCTTAGTGCTAGCGGGAGGCCGTTTTGCCACAGATACGCAGTATTTT
TRBV21-1	-	TRBJ2-7	-	CASSKDRGTYEQYF	TGTGCCAGCAGCAAAGACAGGGGGACCTACGAGCAGTACTTC
TRBV25-1	TRBD1	TRBJ2-7	-	CASSEGQGHYEQYF	TGTGCCAGCAGTGAGGGACAGGGGCACTACGAGCAGTACTTC
TRBV25-1	TRBD2	TRBJ2-5	-	CASSEEREWETQYF	TGTGCCAGCAGTGAAGAGCGGGAGTGGGAGACCCAGTACTTC
TRBV11-2	TRBD2	TRBJ2-2	once	CASSLGREGQAGELFF	TGTGCCAGCAGCTTAGGTCGGGAGGGCCAGGCCGGGGAGCTGTTTTTT
TRBV25-1	-	TRBJ2-1	-	CASSERRERHNEQFF	TGTGCCAGCAGTGAAAGGAGGGAACGCCACAATGAGCAGTTCTTC
TRBV6-4	-	TRBJ1-1	once	CASSDGENTEAFF	TGTGCCAGCAGTGACGGGGAGAACACTGAAGCTTTCTTT
TRBV7-9	-	TRBJ2-4	few	CASSSRDQPDIQYF	TGTGCCAGCAGCTCCCGCGATCAGCCAGACATTCAGTACTTC
TRBV6-1	-	TRBJ2-1	-	CASSEGSHNEQFF	TGTGCCAGCAGTGAAGGGAGCCACAATGAGCAGTTCTTC
TRBV9	-	TRBJ1-1	-	CASSVVVNTEAFF	TGTGCCAGCAGCGTAGTAGTGAACACTGAAGCTTTCTTT
TRBV25-1	-	TRBJ2-1	-	CASSVASRREQFF	TGTGCCAGCAGTGTTGCCTCGAGGAGGGAGCAGTTCTTC